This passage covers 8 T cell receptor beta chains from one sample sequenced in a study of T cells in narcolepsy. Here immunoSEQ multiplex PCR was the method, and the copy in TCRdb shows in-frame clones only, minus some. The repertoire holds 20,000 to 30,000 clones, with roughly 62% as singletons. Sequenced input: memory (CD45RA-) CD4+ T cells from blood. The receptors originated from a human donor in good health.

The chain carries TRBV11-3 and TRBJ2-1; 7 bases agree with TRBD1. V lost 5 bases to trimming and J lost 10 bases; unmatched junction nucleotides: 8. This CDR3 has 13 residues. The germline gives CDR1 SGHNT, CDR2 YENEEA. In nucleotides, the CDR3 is TGTGCCAGCAGCACACAACAGGGGCAAGAGCAGTTCTTC. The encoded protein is CASSTQQGQEQFF.

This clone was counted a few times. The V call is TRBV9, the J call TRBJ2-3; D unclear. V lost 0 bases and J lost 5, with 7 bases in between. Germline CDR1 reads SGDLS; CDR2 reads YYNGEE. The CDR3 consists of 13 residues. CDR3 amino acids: CASSVEGLDTQYF. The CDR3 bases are TGTGCCAGCAGCGTAGAAGGGCTAGATACGCAGTATTTT. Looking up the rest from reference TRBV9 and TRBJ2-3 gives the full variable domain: DSGVTQTPKHLITATGQRVTLRCSPRSGDLSVYWYQQSLDQGLQFLIQYYNGEERAKGNILERFSAQQFPDLHSELNLSSLELGDSALYFCASSVEGLDTQYFGPGTRLTVL.

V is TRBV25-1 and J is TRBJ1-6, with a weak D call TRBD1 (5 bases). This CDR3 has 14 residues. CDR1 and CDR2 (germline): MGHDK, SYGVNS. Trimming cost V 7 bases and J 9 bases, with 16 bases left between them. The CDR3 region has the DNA TGTGCCAGCACTGGGGGGGGATCCTCTTCACCCCTCCACTTT. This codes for CASTGGGSSSPLHF. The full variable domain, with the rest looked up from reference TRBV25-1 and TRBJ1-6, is EADIYQTPRYLVIGTGKKITLECSQTMGHDKMYWYQQDPGMELHLIHYSYGVNSTEKGDLSSESTVSRIRTEHFPLTLESARPSHTSQYLCASTGGGSSSPLHFGNGTRLTVT.

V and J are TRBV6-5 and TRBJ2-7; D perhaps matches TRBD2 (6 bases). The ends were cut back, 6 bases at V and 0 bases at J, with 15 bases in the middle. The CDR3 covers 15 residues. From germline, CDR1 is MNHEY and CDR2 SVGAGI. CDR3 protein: CASRGRGSGSYEQYF. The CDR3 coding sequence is TGTGCCAGCAGAGGGCGGGGTAGCGGCTCCTACGAGCAGTACTTC.

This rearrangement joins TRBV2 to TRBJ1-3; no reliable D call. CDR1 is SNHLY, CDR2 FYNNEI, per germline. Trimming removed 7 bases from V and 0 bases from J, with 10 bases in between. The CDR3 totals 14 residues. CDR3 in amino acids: CASKPNSSGNTIYF. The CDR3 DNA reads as TGTGCCAGCAAACCCAATAGCTCTGGAAACACCATATATTTT.

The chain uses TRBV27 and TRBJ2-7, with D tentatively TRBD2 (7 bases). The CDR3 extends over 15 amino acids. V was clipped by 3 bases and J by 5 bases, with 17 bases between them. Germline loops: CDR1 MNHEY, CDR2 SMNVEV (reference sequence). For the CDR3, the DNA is TGTGCCAGCAGTTTCACAGGGAGGGGGGTGAACGAGCAGTACTTC. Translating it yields CASSFTGRGVNEQYF.

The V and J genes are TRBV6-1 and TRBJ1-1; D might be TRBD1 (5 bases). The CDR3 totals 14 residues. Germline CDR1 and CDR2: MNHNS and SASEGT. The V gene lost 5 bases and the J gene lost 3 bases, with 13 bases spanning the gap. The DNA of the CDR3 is TGTGCCAGCAGTTCCTATAGAGGGGACACTGAAGCTTTCTTT. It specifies CASSSYRGDTEAFF.

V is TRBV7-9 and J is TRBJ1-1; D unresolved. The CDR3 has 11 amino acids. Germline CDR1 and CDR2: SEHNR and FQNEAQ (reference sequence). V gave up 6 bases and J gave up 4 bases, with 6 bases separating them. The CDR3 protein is CASSPLTEAFF. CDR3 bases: TGTGCCAGCAGTCCCCTCACTGAAGCTTTCTTT.